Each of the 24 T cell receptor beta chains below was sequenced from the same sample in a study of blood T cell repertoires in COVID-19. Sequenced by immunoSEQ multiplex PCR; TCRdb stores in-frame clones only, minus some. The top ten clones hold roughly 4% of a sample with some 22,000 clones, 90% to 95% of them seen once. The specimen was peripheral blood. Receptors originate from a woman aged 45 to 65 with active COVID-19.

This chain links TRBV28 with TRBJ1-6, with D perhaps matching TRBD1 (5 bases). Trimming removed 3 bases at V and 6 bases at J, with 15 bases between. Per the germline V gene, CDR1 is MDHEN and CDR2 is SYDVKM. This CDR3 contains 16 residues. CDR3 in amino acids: CASSLWGKSSNSPLHF. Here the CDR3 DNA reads TGTGCCAGCAGTTTGTGGGGCAAGAGCTCTAATTCACCCCTCCACTTT.

This CDR3 is CASSSAGRTDTQYF. Written as DNA, the CDR3 is TGTGCCAGCAGTTCAGCGGGGCGCACAGATACGCAGTATTTT. V gene TRBV28 combines with J gene TRBJ2-3; 7 bases fit TRBD2. The CDR3 spans 14 residues. From germline, CDR1 is MDHEN and CDR2 SYDVKM. The junction had 2 bases not matched to a gene; V was cut back by 4 bases and J by 1 base.

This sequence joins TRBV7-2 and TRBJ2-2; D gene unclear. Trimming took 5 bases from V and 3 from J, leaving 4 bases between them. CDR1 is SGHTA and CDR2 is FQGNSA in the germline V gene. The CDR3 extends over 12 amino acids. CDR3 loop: CASSTYTGELFF. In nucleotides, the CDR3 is TGTGCCAGCAGCACTTACACCGGGGAGCTGTTTTTT.

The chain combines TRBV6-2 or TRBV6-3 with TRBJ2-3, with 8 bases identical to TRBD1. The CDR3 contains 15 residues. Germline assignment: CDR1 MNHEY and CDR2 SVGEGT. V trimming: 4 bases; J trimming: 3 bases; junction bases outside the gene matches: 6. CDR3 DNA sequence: TGTGCCAGCAGTTCATGGGGGACAGGAACAGATACGCAGTATTTT. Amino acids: CASSSWGTGTDTQYF.

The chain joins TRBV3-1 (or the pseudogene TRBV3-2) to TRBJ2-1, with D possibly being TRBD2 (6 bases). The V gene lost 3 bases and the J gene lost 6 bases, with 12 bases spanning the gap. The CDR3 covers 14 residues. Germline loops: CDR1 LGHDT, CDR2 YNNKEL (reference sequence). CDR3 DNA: TGTGCCAGCAGCCACCTCGGAGGGGCCAATGAGCAGTTCTTC. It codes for CASSHLGGANEQFF.

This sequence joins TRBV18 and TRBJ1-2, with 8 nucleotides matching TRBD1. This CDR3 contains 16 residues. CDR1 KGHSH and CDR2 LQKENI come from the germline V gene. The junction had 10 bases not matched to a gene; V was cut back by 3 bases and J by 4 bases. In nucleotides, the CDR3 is TGTGCCAGCTCACCCACAATGACAGGGGAATTCTATGGCTACACCTTC. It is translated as CASSPTMTGEFYGYTF.

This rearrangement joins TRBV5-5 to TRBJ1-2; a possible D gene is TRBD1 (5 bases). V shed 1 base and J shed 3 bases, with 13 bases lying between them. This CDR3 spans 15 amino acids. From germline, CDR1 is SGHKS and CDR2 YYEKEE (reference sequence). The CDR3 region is CASSLTRAEYYGYTF. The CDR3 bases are TGTGCCAGCAGCTTGACCAGGGCGGAATACTATGGCTACACCTTC.

The CDR3 nucleotides read TGTGCCAGCAGCGTAGGAGGAACGGCGGGAGGGCGGGAGACCCAGTACTTC. This sequence encodes CASSVGGTAGGRETQYF. The chain has TRBV9 and TRBJ2-5; 9 bases are shared with TRBD2. This CDR3 contains 17 residues. V lost 0 bases to trimming and J lost 5 bases; unmatched junction nucleotides: 11. CDR1 is SGDLS, CDR2 YYNGEE, per germline.

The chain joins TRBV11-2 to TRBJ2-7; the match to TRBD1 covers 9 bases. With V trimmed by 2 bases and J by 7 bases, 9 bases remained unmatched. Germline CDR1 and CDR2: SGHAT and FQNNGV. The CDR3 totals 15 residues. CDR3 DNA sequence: TGTGCCAGCAGCTTATCCCCTGGGACAGGGAAAGAGCAGTACTTC. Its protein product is CASSLSPGTGKEQYF.

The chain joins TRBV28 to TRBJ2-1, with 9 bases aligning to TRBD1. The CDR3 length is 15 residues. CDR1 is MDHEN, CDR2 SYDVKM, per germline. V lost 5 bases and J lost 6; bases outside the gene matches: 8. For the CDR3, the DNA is TGTGCCAGCAGTCCCCCAACGGACAGGGGCAATGAGCAGTTCTTC. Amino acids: CASSPPTDRGNEQFF.

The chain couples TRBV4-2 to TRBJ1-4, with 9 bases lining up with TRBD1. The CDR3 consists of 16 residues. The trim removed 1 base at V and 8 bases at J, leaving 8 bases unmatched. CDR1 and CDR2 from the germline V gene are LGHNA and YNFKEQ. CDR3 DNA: TGTGCCAGCAGCCAAGCGACAGGGGGGTCGGGGGAAAAACTGTTTTTT. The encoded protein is CASSQATGGSGEKLFF.

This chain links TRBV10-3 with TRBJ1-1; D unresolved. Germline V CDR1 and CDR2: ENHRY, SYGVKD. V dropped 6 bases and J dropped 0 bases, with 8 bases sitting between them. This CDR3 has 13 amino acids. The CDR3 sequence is CAIRASLNTEAFF. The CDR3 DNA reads TGTGCCATCAGGGCCTCCTTGAACACTGAAGCTTTCTTT.

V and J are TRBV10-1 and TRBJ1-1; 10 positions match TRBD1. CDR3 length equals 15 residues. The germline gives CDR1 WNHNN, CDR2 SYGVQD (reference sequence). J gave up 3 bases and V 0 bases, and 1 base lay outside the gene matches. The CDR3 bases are TGCGCCAGCAGTGAGTCGGGACAGGGGCACACTGAAGCTTTCTTT. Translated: CASSESGQGHTEAFF.

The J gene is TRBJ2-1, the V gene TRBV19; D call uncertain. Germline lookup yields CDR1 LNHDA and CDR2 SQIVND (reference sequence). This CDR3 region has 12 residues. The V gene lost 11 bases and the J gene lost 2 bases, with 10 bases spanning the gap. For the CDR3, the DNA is TGTGCCGTAAGACTCGCCTACAATGAGCAGTTCTTC. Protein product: CAVRLAYNEQFF.

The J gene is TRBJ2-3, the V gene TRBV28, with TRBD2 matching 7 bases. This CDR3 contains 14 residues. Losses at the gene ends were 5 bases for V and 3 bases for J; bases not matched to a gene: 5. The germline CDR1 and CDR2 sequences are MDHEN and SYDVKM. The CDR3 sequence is CASSLGGPTDTQYF. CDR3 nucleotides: TGTGCCAGCAGTCTGGGAGGGCCGACAGATACGCAGTATTTT.

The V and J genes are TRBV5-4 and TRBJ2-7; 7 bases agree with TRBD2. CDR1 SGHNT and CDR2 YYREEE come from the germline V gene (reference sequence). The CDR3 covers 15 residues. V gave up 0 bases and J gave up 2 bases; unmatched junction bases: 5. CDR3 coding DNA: TGTGCCAGCAGCTTGGGACTAGCAGAACCCTACGAGCAGTACTTC. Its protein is CASSLGLAEPYEQYF.

Here the CDR3 reads CASSHDRAYSNQPQHF. In nucleotides, the CDR3 is TGTGCCAGCAGCCACGACAGAGCTTATAGCAATCAGCCCCAGCATTTT. J is TRBJ1-5 and V is TRBV6-6, with D perhaps matching TRBD1 (5 bases). The CDR3 consists of 16 residues. Germline V lookup: CDR1 MNHNY, CDR2 SVGAGI (reference sequence). V was clipped by 6 bases and J by 0 bases, with 15 bases between them.

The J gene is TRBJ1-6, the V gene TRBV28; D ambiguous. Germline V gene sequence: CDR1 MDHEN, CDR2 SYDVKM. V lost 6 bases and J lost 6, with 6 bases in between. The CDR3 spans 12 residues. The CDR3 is CASSTSNSPLHF. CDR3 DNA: TGTGCCAGCAGCACCAGTAATTCACCCCTCCACTTT.

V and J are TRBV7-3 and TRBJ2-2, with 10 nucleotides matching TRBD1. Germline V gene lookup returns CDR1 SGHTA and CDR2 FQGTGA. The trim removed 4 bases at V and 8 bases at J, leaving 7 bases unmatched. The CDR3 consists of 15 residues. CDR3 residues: CASSSPGQGRGELFF. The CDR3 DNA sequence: TGTGCCAGCAGCTCTCCGGGACAGGGGAGAGGGGAGCTGTTTTTT.

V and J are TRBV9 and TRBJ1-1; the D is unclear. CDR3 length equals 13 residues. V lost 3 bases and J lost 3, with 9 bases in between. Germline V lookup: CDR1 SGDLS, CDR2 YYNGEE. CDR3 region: CASSGGVDTEAFF. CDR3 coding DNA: TGTGCCAGCAGCGGAGGTGTGGACACTGAAGCTTTCTTT.

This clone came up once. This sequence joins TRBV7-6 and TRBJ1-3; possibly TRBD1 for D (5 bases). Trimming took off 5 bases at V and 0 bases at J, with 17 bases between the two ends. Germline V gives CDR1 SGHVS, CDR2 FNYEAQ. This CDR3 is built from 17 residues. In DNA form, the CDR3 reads TGTGCCAGCAGCCGCGGCGGGGGAGGCCTCTCTGGAAACACCATATATTTT. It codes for CASSRGGGGLSGNTIYF.

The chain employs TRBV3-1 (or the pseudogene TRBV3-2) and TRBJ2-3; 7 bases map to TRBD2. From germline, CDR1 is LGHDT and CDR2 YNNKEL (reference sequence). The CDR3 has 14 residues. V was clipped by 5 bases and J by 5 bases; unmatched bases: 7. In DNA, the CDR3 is TGTGCCAGCAGCTCGGGGGGTTATGTAGATACGCAGTATTTT. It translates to CASSSGGYVDTQYF.

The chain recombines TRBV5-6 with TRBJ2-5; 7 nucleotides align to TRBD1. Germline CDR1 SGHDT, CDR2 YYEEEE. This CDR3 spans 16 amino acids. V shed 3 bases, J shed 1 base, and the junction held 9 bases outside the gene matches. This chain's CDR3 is CASSWISNRGQETQYF. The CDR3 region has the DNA TGTGCCAGCAGCTGGATATCGAACAGGGGCCAAGAGACCCAGTACTTC.

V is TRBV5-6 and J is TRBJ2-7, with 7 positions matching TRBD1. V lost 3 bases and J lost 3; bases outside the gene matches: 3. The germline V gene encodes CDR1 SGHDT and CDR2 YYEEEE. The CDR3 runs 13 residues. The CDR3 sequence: CASSWTGGYEQYV. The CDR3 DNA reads TGTGCCAGCAGCTGGACAGGTGGCTACGAGCAGTACGTC.